Sequencing of this TCR beta chain was carried out in a study of blood T cell repertoires in COVID-19. The overall study: The origin of the acute and convalescent COVID-19 samples was the United States, Italy and Spain. T cells, B-cell-depleted T cells, or PBMCs supplied cDNA or gDNA.

Authors' processing steps: Counts of nucleated cells, estimated from reference gene primer amplification, were obtained. Here immunoSEQ multiplex PCR was the method, and the copy in TCRdb shows in-frame clones only, minus some. V and J calls and clone size come straight from that table; D and trimming were deduced from the DNA. The repertoire holds some 110,000 clones, around four fifths seen once, with 0.7% to 1% in the top ten. The receptor was isolated from a woman in her sixties or seventies with acute or convalescent COVID-19. Sequenced material: peripheral blood.

CDR3 protein: CASSIDRTGMGSPLHF. The CDR3 bases are TGTGCCAGTAGTATAGATCGGACGGGGATGGGTTCACCCCTCCACTTT. This chain uses TRBV19 with TRBJ1-6; the D is unclear. The CDR3 sequence is 16 residues long. Germline V gene lookup returns CDR1 LNHDA and CDR2 SQIVND (reference sequence). Trimming shortened V by 0 bases and J by 9 bases, and 15 bases separated the two germline ends. The whole variable domain, remainder taken from reference TRBV19 and TRBJ1-6, is DGGITQSPKYLFRKEGQNVTLSCEQNLNHDAMYWYRQDPGQGLRLIYYSQIVNDFQKGDIAEGYSVSREKKESFPLTVTSAQKNPTAFYLCASSIDRTGMGSPLHFGNGTRLTVT.